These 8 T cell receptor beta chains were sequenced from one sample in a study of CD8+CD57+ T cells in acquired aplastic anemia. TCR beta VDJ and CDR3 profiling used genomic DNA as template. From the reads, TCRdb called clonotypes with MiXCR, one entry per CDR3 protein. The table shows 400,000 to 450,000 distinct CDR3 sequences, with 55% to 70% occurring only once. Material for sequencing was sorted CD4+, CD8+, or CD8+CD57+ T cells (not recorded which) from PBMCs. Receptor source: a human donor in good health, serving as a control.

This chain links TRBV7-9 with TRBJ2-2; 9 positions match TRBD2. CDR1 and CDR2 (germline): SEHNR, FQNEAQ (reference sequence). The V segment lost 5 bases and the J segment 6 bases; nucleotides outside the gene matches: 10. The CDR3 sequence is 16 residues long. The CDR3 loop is CASSLSGGSRPGELFF. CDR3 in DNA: TGTGCCAGCAGCCTGAGCGGGGGGTCGAGGCCCGGGGAGCTGTTTTTT. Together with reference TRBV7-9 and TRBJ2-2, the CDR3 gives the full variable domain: DTGVSQNPRHKITKRGQNVTFRCDPISEHNRLYWYRQTLGQGPEFLTYFQNEAQLEKSRLLSDRFSAERPKGSFSTLEIQRTEQGDSAMYLCASSLSGGSRPGELFFGEGSRLTVL.

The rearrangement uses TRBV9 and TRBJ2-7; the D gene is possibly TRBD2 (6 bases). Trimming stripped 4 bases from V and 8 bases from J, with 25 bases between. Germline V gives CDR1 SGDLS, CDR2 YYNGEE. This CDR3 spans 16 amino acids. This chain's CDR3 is CASSLGGGSNSSQQYF. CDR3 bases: TGTGCCAGCAGCTTAGGTGGGGGGTCTAATTCATCCCAGCAGTACTTC. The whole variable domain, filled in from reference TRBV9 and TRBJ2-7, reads DSGVTQTPKHLITATGQRVTLRCSPRSGDLSVYWYQQSLDQGLQFLIQYYNGEERAKGNILERFSAQQFPDLHSELNLSSLELGDSALYFCASSLGGGSNSSQQYFGPGTRLTVT.

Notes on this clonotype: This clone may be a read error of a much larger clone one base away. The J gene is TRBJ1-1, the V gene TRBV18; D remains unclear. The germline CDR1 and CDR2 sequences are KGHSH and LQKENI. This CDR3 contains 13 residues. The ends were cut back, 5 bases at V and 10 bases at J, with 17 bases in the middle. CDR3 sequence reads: CASSSEVNPVAFF. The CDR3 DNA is TGTGCCAGCTCATCGGAGGTAAACCCTGTAGCTTTCTTT.

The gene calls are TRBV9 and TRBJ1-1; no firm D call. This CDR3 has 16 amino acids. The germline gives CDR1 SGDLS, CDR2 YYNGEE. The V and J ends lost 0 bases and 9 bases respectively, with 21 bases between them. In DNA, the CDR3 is TGTGCCAGCAGCGTAGGTTTGCGGGGAGGAGGAACTAAAGCTTTCTTT. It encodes CASSVGLRGGGTKAFF.

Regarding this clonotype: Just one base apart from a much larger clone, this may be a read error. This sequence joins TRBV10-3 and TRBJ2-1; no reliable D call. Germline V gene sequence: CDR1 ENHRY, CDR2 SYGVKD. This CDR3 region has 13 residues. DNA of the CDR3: TGTGCCAGCAGTGAACGAGATATAAATGAGGAGTTCTTC. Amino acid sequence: CASSERDINEEFF.

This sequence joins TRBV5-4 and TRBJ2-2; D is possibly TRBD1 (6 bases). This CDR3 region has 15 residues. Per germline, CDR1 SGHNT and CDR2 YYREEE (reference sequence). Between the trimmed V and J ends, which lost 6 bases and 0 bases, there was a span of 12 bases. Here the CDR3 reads CASTRRQANTGELFF. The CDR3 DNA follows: TGTGCCAGCACCCGGAGACAGGCGAACACCGGGGAGCTGTTTTTT.

The CDR3 reads CSAYDGNGGGVIIYNEQFF. In DNA form, the CDR3 reads TGCAGTGCTTACGACGGTAACGGCGGGGGGGTTATAATCTACAATGAGCAGTTCTTC. The chain couples TRBV20-1 to TRBJ2-1, with 9 bases that match TRBD2. The junction had 20 bases not matched to a gene; V was cut back by 5 bases and J by 3 bases. Germline CDR1 and CDR2: DFQATT and SNEGSKA (reference sequence). CDR3 length: 19 residues.

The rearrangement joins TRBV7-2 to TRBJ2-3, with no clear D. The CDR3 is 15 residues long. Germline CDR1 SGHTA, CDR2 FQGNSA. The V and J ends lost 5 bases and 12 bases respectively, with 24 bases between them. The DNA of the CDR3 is TGTGCCAGCAGCGCGGAGCTGGATACGGAGTATATTCAGTATTTT. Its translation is CASSAELDTEYIQYF.